This TCR beta chain is drawn from a study of T-cell reconstitution after alpha-beta-depleted transplantation in children listed by TCRdb under 2016. A note on the overall study: The study quantitatively tracked T-cell immune reconstitution after TCRalphabeta/CD19-depleted allogeneic hematopoietic cell transplantation in children using TCR repertoire profiling.

V sheds 5 bases and J sheds 0 bases, leaving 11 bases between their ends. From cysteine to phenylalanine, the CDR3 is 14 amino acids long. Only CDR3 DNA is held: 42 bases, read in frame from base 1. CDR1 and CDR2, looked up from the germline V gene (reference sequence), are SEHNR and FQNEAQ. Library construction relied on PCR. The reads were generated on an Illumina HiSeq 2500. Molecular barcoding was employed in the preparation of TCR libraries, with unique molecular identifiers being used to normalize TCRbeta repertoire quantification. TCRdb reprocessing: public reads trimmed at Q25 with fastp, clones called with MiXCR, in-frame beta chains kept. Records with the same CDR3 protein are collapsed into one entry carrying the most frequent genes and DNA. The sample includes almost 500,000 distinct CDR3 sequences, with around 13% observed a single time. 5% to 6% of the sample lies in the top ten. Notes on this clonotype: The clone's antigen remains unknown. Per-base qualities were not stored, and no clone one base away is much larger.

Here the sequenced sample was PBMCs from the stem cell graft donor, taken from the stem cell graft. The chain was built from TRBV7-9 and TRBJ2-7, with no confidently assigned D gene. The TCR sequence derives from a human donor who donated a stem cell graft to a child with combined immunodeficiency. The CDR3 region reads CASSRSGNSYEQYF. In nucleotide form, the sequence is TGTGCCAGCAGCCGCTCAGGTAACTCCTACGAGCAGTACTTC.